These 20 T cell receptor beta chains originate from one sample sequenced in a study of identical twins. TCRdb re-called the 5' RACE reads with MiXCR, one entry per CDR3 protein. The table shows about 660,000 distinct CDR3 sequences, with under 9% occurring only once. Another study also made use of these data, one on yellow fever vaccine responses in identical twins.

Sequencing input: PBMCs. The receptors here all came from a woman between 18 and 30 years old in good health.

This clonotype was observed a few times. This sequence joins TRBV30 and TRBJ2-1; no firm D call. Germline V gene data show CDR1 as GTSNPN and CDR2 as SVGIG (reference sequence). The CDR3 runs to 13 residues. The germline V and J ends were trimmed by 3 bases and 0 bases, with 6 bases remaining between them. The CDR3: CAWSTSSYNEQFF. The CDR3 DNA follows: TGTGCCTGGAGCACAAGCTCCTACAATGAGCAGTTCTTC. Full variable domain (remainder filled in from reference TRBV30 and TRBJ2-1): SQTIHQWPATLVQPVGSPLSLECTVEGTSNPNLYWYRQAAGRGLQLLFYSVGIGQISSEVPQNLSASRPQDRQFILSSKKLLLSDSGFYLCAWSTSSYNEQFFGPGTRLTVL.

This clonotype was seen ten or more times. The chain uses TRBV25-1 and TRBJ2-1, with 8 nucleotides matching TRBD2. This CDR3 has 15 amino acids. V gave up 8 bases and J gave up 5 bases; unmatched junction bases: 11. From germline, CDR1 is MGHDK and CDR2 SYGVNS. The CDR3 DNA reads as TGTGCCAGCCGCAATTCGGGAGGGTATAACAATGAGCAGTTCTTC. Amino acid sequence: CASRNSGGYNNEQFF.

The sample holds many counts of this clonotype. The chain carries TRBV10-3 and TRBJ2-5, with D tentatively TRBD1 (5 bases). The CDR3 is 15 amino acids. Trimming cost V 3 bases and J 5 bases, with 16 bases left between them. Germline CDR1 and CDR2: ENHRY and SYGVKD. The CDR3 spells CAISDDSSAVETQYF. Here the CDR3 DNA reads TGTGCCATCAGTGATGACAGCTCTGCGGTGGAGACCCAGTACTTC.

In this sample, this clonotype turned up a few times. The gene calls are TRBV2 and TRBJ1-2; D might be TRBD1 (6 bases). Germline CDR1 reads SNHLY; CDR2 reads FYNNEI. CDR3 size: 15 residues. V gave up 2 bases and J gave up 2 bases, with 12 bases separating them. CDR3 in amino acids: CASSEFGGANYGYTF. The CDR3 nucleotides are TGTGCCAGCAGTGAATTTGGGGGGGCAAACTATGGCTACACCTTC. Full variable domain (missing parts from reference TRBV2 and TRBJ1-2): EPEVTQTPSHQVTQMGQEVILRCVPISNHLYFYWYRQILGQKVEFLVSFYNNEISEKSEIFDDQFSVERPDGSNFTLKIRSTKLEDSAMYFCASSEFGGANYGYTFGSGTRLTVV.

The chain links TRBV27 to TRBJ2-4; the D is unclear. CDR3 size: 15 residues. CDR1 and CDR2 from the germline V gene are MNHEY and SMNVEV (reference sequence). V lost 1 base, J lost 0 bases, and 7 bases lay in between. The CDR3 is CASSLLQTAKNIQYF. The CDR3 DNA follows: TGTGCCAGCAGTTTATTGCAGACAGCCAAAAACATTCAGTACTTC.

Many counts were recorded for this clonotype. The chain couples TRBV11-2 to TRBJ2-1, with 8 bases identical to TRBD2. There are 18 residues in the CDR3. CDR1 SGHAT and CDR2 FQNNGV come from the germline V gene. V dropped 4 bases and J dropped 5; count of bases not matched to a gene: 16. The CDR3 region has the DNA TGTGCCAGCAGCTACCCGATCCTCGGGATAGCGGGGAACAATGAGCAGTTCTTC. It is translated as CASSYPILGIAGNNEQFF.

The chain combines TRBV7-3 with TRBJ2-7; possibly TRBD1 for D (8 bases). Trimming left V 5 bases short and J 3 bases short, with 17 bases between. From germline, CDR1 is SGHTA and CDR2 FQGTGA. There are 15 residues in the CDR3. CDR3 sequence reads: CASSPGGDRFYEQYF. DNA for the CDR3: TGTGCCAGCAGCCCAGGGGGGGACAGGTTCTACGAGCAGTACTTC.

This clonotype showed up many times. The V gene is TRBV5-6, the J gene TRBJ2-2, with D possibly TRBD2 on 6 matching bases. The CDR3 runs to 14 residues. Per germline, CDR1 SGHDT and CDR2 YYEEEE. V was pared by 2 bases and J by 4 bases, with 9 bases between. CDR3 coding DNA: TGTGCCAGCAGCTTCCGGGGACTCACCGGGGAGCTGTTTTTT. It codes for CASSFRGLTGELFF. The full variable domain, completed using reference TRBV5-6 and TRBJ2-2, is DAGVTQSPTHLIKTRGQQVTLRCSPKSGHDTVSWYQQALGQGPQFIFQYYEEEERQRGNFPDRFSGHQFPNYSSELNVNALLLGDSALYLCASSFRGLTGELFFGEGSRLTVL.

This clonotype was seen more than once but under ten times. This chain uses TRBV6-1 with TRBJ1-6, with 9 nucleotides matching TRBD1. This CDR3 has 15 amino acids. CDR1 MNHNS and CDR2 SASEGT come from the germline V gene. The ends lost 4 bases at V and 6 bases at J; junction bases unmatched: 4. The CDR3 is CASSAEDRGNSPLHF. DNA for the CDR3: TGTGCCAGCAGTGCCGAGGACAGGGGTAATTCACCCCTCCACTTT.

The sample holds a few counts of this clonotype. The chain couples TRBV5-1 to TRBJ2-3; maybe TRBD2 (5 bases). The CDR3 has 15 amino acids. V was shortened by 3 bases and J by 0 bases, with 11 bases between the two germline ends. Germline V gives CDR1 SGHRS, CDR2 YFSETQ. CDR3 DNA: TGCGCCAGCAGCTCGGGGTCCTCAAGCACAGATACGCAGTATTTT. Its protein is CASSSGSSSTDTQYF.

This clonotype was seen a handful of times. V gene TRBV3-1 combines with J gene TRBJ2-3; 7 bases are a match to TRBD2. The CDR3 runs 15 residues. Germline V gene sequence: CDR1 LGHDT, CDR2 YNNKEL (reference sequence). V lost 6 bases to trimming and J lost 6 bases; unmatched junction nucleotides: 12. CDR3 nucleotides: TGTGCCAGCAGAAACAACTCGGGGGGAACCGATACGCAGTATTTT. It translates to CASRNNSGGTDTQYF.

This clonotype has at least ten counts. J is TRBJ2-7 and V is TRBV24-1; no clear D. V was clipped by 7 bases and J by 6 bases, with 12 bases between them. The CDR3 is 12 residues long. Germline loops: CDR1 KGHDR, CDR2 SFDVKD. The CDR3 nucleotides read TGTGCCACCAGCCGCGGTACCGGCGAGCAGTACTTC. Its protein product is CATSRGTGEQYF.

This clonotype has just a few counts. CDR3 nucleotide sequence: TGTGCCAGCAGTTACCGGGCCGATGGAGATACGCAGTATTTT. This encodes CASSYRADGDTQYF. The rearrangement links TRBV6-5 to TRBJ2-3; D is undetermined. The CDR3 consists of 14 residues. Deletions cut 2 bases from V and 5 bases from J, with 11 bases between. Germline V gives CDR1 MNHEY, CDR2 SVGAGI.

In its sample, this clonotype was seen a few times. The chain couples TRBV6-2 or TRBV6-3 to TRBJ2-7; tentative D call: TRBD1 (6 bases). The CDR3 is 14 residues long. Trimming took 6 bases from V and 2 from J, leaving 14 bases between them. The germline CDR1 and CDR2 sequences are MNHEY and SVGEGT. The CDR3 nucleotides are TGTGCCAGCAGCCCCGTGGACAGAACCTACGAGCAGTACTTC. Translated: CASSPVDRTYEQYF.

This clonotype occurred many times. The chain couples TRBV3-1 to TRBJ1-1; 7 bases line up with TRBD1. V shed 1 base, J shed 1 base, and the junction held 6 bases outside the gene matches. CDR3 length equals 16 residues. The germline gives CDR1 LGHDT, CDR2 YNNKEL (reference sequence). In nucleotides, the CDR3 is TGTGCCAGCAGCCAAGCCAACAGGGGCCGGAACACTGAAGCTTTCTTT. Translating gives CASSQANRGRNTEAFF.

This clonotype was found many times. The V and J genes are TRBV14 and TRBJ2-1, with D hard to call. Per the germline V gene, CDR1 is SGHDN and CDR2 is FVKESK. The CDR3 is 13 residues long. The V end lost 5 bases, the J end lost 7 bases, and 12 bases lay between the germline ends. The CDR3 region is CASSYVNWNEQFF. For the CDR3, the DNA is TGTGCCAGCAGCTACGTCAACTGGAATGAGCAGTTCTTC. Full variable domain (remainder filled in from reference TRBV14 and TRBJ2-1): EAGVTQFPSHSVIEKGQTVTLRCDPISGHDNLYWYRRVMGKEIKFLLHFVKESKQDESGMPNNRFLAERTGGTYSTLKVQPAELEDSGVYFCASSYVNWNEQFFGPGTRLTVL.

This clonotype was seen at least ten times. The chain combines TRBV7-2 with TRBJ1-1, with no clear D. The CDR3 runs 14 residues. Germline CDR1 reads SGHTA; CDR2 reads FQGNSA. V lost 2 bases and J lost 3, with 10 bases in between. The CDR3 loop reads CASSLFGDDTEAFF. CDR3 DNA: TGTGCCAGCAGCTTATTCGGAGATGACACTGAAGCTTTCTTT.

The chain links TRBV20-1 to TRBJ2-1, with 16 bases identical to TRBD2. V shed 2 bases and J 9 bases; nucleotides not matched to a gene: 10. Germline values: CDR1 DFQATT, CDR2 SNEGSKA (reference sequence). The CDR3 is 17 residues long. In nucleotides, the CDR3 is TGCAGTGCTAGACCAGGGACTAGCGGGGGGGCAGGCTTTGAGCAGTTCTTC. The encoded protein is CSARPGTSGGAGFEQFF.

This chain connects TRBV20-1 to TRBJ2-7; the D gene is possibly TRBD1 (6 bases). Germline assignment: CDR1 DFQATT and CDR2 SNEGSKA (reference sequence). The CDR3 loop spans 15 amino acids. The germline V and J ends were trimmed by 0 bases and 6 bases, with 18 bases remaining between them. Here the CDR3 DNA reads TGCAGTGCTAGAGATCCGGGACACTCAAGAGGCGAGCAGTACTTC. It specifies CSARDPGHSRGEQYF.

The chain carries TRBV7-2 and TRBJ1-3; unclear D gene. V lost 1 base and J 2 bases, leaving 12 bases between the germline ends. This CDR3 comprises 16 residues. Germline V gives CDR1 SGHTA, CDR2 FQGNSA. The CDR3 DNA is TGTGCCAGCAGCTTAGGGGTGGGTTGGGCTGGAAACACCATATATTTT. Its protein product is CASSLGVGWAGNTIYF.